Each of the 26 T cell receptor beta chains below was sequenced from the same sample in a study of blood T cells in healthy people across ages. The use of a sample-barcoded 5' primer and a J-beta primer mix characterized a second PCR of roughly 7 to 11 cycles. TCRdb re-called the 5' RACE reads with MiXCR, one entry per CDR3 protein. The top ten clones hold about 8% of a sample with 1.5 million to 2 million distinct CDR3 sequences, roughly 27% of them seen once. Sequencing was done on a sample of blood. The receptors shown here come from a woman between 25 and 40 years old in good health.

This clonotype was observed many times. This chain joins TRBV7-9 and TRBJ1-5; TRBD1 matches 7 bases. Trimming at V came to 4 bases and at J to 3 bases, leaving 3 bases not matched to a gene. The CDR3 has 14 residues. Germline-derived CDR1 and CDR2 are SEHNR and FQNEAQ (reference sequence). CDR3 protein: CASSSQGYNQPQHF. Written as DNA, the CDR3 is TGTGCCAGCAGCTCACAGGGGTACAATCAGCCCCAGCATTTT.

This clonotype was seen more than once but under ten times. The junction does not match germline at one end; this may be a read error. CDR3: CVSSPLWSNEQFF. In nucleotides, the CDR3 is TGTGTCAGCAGCCCCCTGTGGAGCAATGAGCAGTTCTTC. The genes are TRBV7-2 and TRBJ2-1; D is uncertain. The V gene's germline CDR1 is SGHTA and CDR2 FQGNSA. The CDR3 spans 13 residues.

This CDR3 reads CASARGRDQETQYF. The CDR3, as DNA: TGCGCCAGCGCCCGCGGCAGGGATCAAGAGACCCAGTACTTC. The V call is TRBV5-1, the J call TRBJ2-5; D is possibly TRBD1 (5 bases). The germline V gene encodes CDR1 SGHRS and CDR2 YFSETQ. The CDR3 sequence is 14 residues long. V lost 7 bases and J 2 bases, leaving 15 bases between the germline ends.

This sequence joins TRBV29-1 and TRBJ1-4; tentative D call: TRBD1 (5 bases). Trimming removed 6 bases from V and 8 bases from J, with 19 bases in between. Germline CDR1 reads SQVTM; CDR2 reads ANQGSEA. The length of the CDR3 is 14 residues. The CDR3 region is CSVDIPGTGEKLFF. The CDR3, as DNA: TGCAGCGTAGATATACCAGGGACGGGAGAAAAACTGTTTTTT.

This chain links TRBV7-6 with TRBJ2-1; 7 bases are a match to TRBD2. The DNA end favors TRBJ2-7, so the J call may be wrong. The length of the CDR3 is 15 residues. Germline lookup yields CDR1 SGHVS and CDR2 FNYEAQ. CDR3 loop: CASSSPGTTLDEQYF. The DNA for the CDR3 is TGTGCCAGCAGCTCCCCGGGGACTACCCTCGATGAGCAGTACTTC.

This clonotype was counted once. V and J are TRBV19 and TRBJ2-1; D not certain. The CDR3 covers 16 residues. With 3 bases removed from V and 5 bases from J, the gap between germline ends came to 17 bases. Per germline, CDR1 LNHDA and CDR2 SQIVND (reference sequence). The CDR3, as DNA: TGTGCCAGTAGTATTGCCTGGACCGAGATCAACAATGAGCAGTTCTTC. Its translation is CASSIAWTEINNEQFF.

This clonotype was seen a few times. A clone one base away is much larger, so this may be a read error. The V and J genes are TRBV4-3 and TRBJ2-4; D is unclear. The CDR3 consists of 16 residues. Germline-derived CDR1 and CDR2 are LGHNA and YSLEER. CDR3 bases: TGCGCCAGCGGCCAAGAGGACGGCTGGGACAAAAACATTCAGTACTTC. Translating it yields CASGQEDGWDKNIQYF.

A remark on this clonotype: Sequence at one end of the junction differs from germline and may be a read error. This chain joins TRBV11-2 and TRBJ2-1, with D perhaps TRBD2 (7 bases). The CDR3 length is 13 residues. CDR1 is SGHAT and CDR2 is FQNNGV in the germline V gene. CDR3 in DNA: TGTGCCAGCAGCCAACCGGGGGGCAATGAGCAGGTCTTC. Translation: CASSQPGGNEQVF. The full variable domain, rest sourced from reference TRBV11-2 and TRBJ2-1, is EAGVAQSPRYKIIEKRQSVAFWCNPISGHATLYWYQQILGQGPKLLIQFQNNGVVDDSQLPKDRFSAERLKGVDSTLKIQPAKLEDSAVYLCASSQPGGNEQVFGPGTRLTVL.

The V call is TRBV7-9, the J call TRBJ2-3, with 7 positions matching TRBD1. The CDR3 contains 16 residues. CDR1 and CDR2 (germline): SEHNR, FQNEAQ (reference sequence). V lost 5 bases, J lost 2 bases, and 10 bases stayed unmatched. Written as DNA, the CDR3 is TGTGCCAGCAGCATGGGACAGTCTGCCACCACAGATACGCAGTATTTT. It encodes CASSMGQSATTDTQYF.

As to this clonotype: A much larger clone differs by one base, so this may be a read error. This rearrangement joins TRBV10-3 to TRBJ2-7; D not certain. CDR3 length: 11 residues. From germline, CDR1 is ENHRY and CDR2 SYGVKD. The CDR3 bases are TGTGCCATCGGTGAGTACTACGAGCAGTACTTC. Amino acid sequence: CAIGEYYEQYF.

This chain links TRBV3-1 with TRBJ2-5, with 9 positions matching TRBD1. Germline-derived CDR1 and CDR2 are LGHDT and YNNKEL (reference sequence). This CDR3 has 17 residues. V shed 2 bases, J shed 5 bases, and the junction held 12 bases outside the gene matches. DNA of the CDR3: TGTGCCAGCAGCCAACGGAGCGGACAGGGGAAAGGGGAGACCCAGTACTTC. Protein: CASSQRSGQGKGETQYF.

The chain carries TRBV9 and TRBJ2-1; TRBD2 matches 8 bases. V trimming: 2 bases; J trimming: 6 bases; junction bases outside the gene matches: 7. Germline V CDR1 and CDR2: SGDLS, YYNGEE. CDR3 length: 15 amino acids. CDR3 region: CASSVSGGRSNEQFF. CDR3 DNA sequence: TGTGCCAGCAGCGTGAGCGGGGGCCGGAGCAATGAGCAGTTCTTC.

The chain combines TRBV6-2 or TRBV6-3 with TRBJ2-1; 13 bases line up with TRBD2. V trimming: 5 bases; J trimming: 3 bases; junction bases outside the gene matches: 4. The CDR3 spans 16 residues. Germline-derived CDR1 and CDR2 are MNHEY and SVGEGT. CDR3 nucleotide sequence: TGTGCCAGCAGTCAGGGACTAGCGGGAAGCTACAATGAGCAGTTCTTC. This codes for CASSQGLAGSYNEQFF.

The chain recombines TRBV27 with TRBJ2-7, with 8 nucleotides matching TRBD2. This CDR3 is built from 14 residues. Trimming removed 6 bases from V and 8 bases from J; junction bases left unmatched: 12. Germline V CDR1 and CDR2: MNHEY, SMNVEV (reference sequence). Here the CDR3 reads CASRGVVAGSKQYF. For the CDR3, the DNA is TGTGCCAGCAGGGGGGTGGTAGCGGGATCGAAGCAGTACTTC.

The chain has TRBV10-3 and TRBJ2-7; D is ambiguous. This CDR3 has 13 amino acids. Germline CDR1 ENHRY, CDR2 SYGVKD. V lost 6 bases, J lost 4 bases, and 13 bases lay in between. CDR3 sequence (DNA): TGTGCCATCAGCCTCCTGGACGGTTACGAGCAGTACTTC. This sequence encodes CAISLLDGYEQYF.

In this sample, this clonotype turned up many times. Here the CDR3 reads CASSLEDEDIQYF. The CDR3, as DNA: TGTGCCAGCAGCTTAGAAGACGAGGACATTCAGTACTTC. The chain carries TRBV7-9 and TRBJ2-4; no firm D call. Deletions cut 1 base from V and 8 bases from J, with 9 bases between. Looked up from germline, CDR1 is SEHNR and CDR2 is FQNEAQ (reference sequence). This CDR3 has 13 amino acids.

The genes are TRBV30 and TRBJ1-2; TRBD1 agrees at 8 bases. Trimming removed 2 bases from V and 4 bases from J; junction bases left unmatched: 6. The CDR3 totals 14 residues. Germline values: CDR1 GTSNPN, CDR2 SVGIG (reference sequence). The CDR3 nucleotides are TGTGCCTGGAGTCCTGGGACAGGCAGCTATGGCTACACCTTC. Translated: CAWSPGTGSYGYTF.

This clonotype has a handful of counts. V and J are TRBV10-1 and TRBJ2-1; 9 bases map to TRBD1. The germline V gene encodes CDR1 WNHNN and CDR2 SYGVQD (reference sequence). V trimming: 3 bases; J trimming: 8 bases; junction bases outside the gene matches: 11. CDR3 size: 16 residues. The DNA for the CDR3 is TGCGCCAGCAGTGACAAGGACAGGGGCATTATCGATGAGCAGTTCTTC. It specifies CASSDKDRGIIDEQFF.

The chain employs TRBV6-5 and TRBJ2-1; TRBD2 agrees at 8 bases. This CDR3 has 15 residues. CDR1 and CDR2 (germline): MNHEY, SVGAGI. V was clipped by 6 bases and J by 5 bases; unmatched bases: 9. For the CDR3, the DNA is TGTGCCAGCAGCCGCTCGACGGGAGGGGACAATGAGCAGTTCTTC. Its protein product is CASSRSTGGDNEQFF.

The chain employs TRBV7-2 and TRBJ2-7; D may be TRBD1 (5 bases). The CDR3 contains 16 residues. Trimming shortened V by 1 base and J by 7 bases, and 20 bases separated the two germline ends. The V gene's germline CDR1 is SGHTA and CDR2 FQGNSA. The CDR3 coding sequence is TGTGCCAGCAGCTTAGTCCAGGGCCTCTGGGTGGGGGAGCAGTACTTC. Amino acid sequence: CASSLVQGLWVGEQYF. Together with reference TRBV7-2 and TRBJ2-7, the CDR3 gives the full variable domain: GAGVSQSPSNKVTEKGKDVELRCDPISGHTALYWYRQSLGQGLEFLIYFQGNSAPDKSGLPSDRFSAERTGGSVSTLTIQRTQQEDSAVYLCASSLVQGLWVGEQYFGPGTRLTVT.

This clonotype was seen many times. This chain joins TRBV7-2 and TRBJ1-5; possible D gene TRBD1, 5 bases. Trimming stripped 3 bases from V and 3 bases from J, with 6 bases between. The CDR3 is 13 amino acids. The V gene's germline CDR1 is SGHTA and CDR2 FQGNSA. The CDR3 loop is CASSLDNNQPQHF. Here the CDR3 DNA reads TGTGCCAGCAGCTTGGACAACAATCAGCCCCAGCATTTT.

This clonotype showed up many times. One end of the junction fails to match germline, which may point to a read error. This chain uses TRBV18 with TRBJ2-5; 7 bases are shared with TRBD2. CDR3 size: 13 residues. Germline V gives CDR1 KGHSH, CDR2 LQKENI. The CDR3 DNA follows: TGCGCCAGCAGCCCAGCGGGGAAAGAGACCCAGTACTTC. Residues: CASSPAGKETQYF.

On this clonotype: The conserved phenylalanine or tryptophan normally closing the CDR3 is absent here, so this likely arose from a read error. The DNA is left out, because the CDR3 cannot be placed on it with certainty; the CDR3 is given as TCRdb lists it. V usage is TRBV7-6 and J usage is TRBJ2-1; TRBD1, the table's D call, was not compared with the DNA. The CDR3 contains 15 residues when both ends are counted. CDR1 and CDR2 from the germline V gene are SGHVS and FNYEAQ. The CDR3 region is CASTVAGGGYNEQFS.

The rearrangement uses TRBV12-3 or TRBV12-4 and TRBJ1-1; no definite D call. The CDR3 length is 13 residues. The V and J ends lost 6 bases and 0 bases respectively, with 8 bases between them. CDR3 in amino acids: CASSRHLNTEAFF. The CDR3 DNA follows: TGTGCCAGCAGCAGACATTTGAACACTGAAGCTTTCTTT.

This clonotype was detected only a few times. The junction differs from germline at one of its ends, possibly a read error. This chain connects TRBV27 to TRBJ2-7, with 7 nucleotides matching TRBD1. The CDR3 consists of 15 residues. CDR1 MNHEY and CDR2 SMNVEV come from the germline V gene (reference sequence). The CDR3 coding sequence is TGTGCCGGCAGACTCAGACAGGGATGGGCCTACGAGCAGTACTTC. Translation: CAGRLRQGWAYEQYF.

This clonotype has a handful of counts. This chain connects TRBV6-1 to TRBJ2-5; TRBD2 matches at 7 bases. This CDR3 region has 17 residues. CDR1 is MNHNS, CDR2 SASEGT, per germline. Unmatched junction bases numbered 13, after V lost 1 base and J lost 5 bases. The CDR3 DNA follows: TGTGCCAGCAGTGAAGGTTATAGGCGGGGGTTGGGGGAGACCCAGTACTTC. It is translated as CASSEGYRRGLGETQYF.